Below, one T cell receptor (beta chain) is given with its context. This entry belongs to a study of T cells in Graves' hyperthyroidism and ophthalmopathy. The CDR3 totals 13 residues. Trimming pared 5 bases from V and 9 bases from J, leaving 14 bases between. Germline V gives CDR1 MDHEN, CDR2 SYDVKM. Amplified TCR beta CDR3 regions derived from RNA transcripts. A first-round RT-PCR of the TCR CDR3 used the HTBI primer set. Using its own MiXCR run on the multiplex PCR reads, TCRdb lists one record per CDR3 protein. The table has around 520,000 distinct CDR3 sequences, around 13% seen once; the top ten hold roughly 13%.

The source is a woman aged 40 to 49 with Graves' hyperthyroidism. The chain couples TRBV28 to TRBJ2-4; D is possibly TRBD1 (5 bases). The sample comprised blood. The CDR3 DNA follows: TGTGCCAGCAGTGCGGACAAAGACGGCATTCAGTACTTC. It translates to CASSADKDGIQYF.